These 21 T cell receptor beta chains share one sample of origin, sequenced in a study of identical twins. TCRdb reprocessed the 5' RACE reads with MiXCR, giving one entry per CDR3 protein. The table shows about 660,000 distinct CDR3 sequences, with 8.6% occurring only once. These records were also assigned to another study, of yellow fever vaccine responses in identical twins.

The specimen was PBMCs. These TCRs come from a woman under 30 in good health.

This chain uses TRBV10-2 with TRBJ1-4, with 9 nucleotides matching TRBD1. This CDR3 spans 16 amino acids. The V gene end was trimmed by 6 bases and the J gene end by 4 bases; junction bases not matched to a gene: 9. Looked up from germline, CDR1 is WSHSY and CDR2 is SAAADI. The CDR3 reads CASSQTGGKGNEKLFF. The CDR3 bases are TGCGCCAGCAGCCAGACAGGGGGAAAGGGTAATGAAAAACTGTTTTTT.

The rearrangement joins TRBV5-1 to TRBJ2-5; 8 bases agree with TRBD2. Per the germline V gene, CDR1 is SGHRS and CDR2 is YFSETQ. This CDR3 has 14 amino acids. The J segment lost 4 bases and the V segment lost 2 bases, leaving 4 bases of the junction unmatched. CDR3 residues: CASSFAGGRETQYF. For the CDR3, the DNA is TGCGCCAGCAGCTTTGCGGGGGGCCGAGAGACCCAGTACTTC.

The table lists this clonotype with a few counts. J is TRBJ1-5 and V is TRBV6-1; 7 positions agree with TRBD1. J was trimmed by 3 bases and V by 8 bases; bases with no gene match: 4. CDR1 is MNHNS, CDR2 SASEGT, per germline. CDR3 size: 13 residues. The CDR3 region has the DNA TGTGCCAGCCATGGACAGGACAATCAGCCCCAGCATTTT. Translated: CASHGQDNQPQHF.

This clonotype was counted at least ten times. The chain is built from TRBV7-9 and TRBJ2-2; TRBD1 aligns across 8 bases. Germline V gene sequence: CDR1 SEHNR, CDR2 FQNEAQ (reference sequence). There are 15 residues in the CDR3. V was clipped by 4 bases and J by 5 bases; unmatched bases: 6. The CDR3 DNA sequence: TGTGCCAGCAGCTCAGGACAGGGCAGGACCGGGGAGCTGTTTTTT. As protein: CASSSGQGRTGELFF.

V gene TRBV12-3 or TRBV12-4 combines with J gene TRBJ1-5; possibly TRBD1 for D (5 bases). V was pared by 4 bases and J by 0 bases, with 13 bases between. The CDR3 is 16 amino acids. This CDR3 is CASSSRQTYSNQPQHF. CDR3 nucleotides: TGTGCCAGCAGTTCCCGACAGACCTATAGCAATCAGCCCCAGCATTTT.

This clonotype was found many times. The junction differs from germline at one of its ends, possibly a read error. The chain joins TRBV7-7 to TRBJ2-2; a possible D gene is TRBD1 (5 bases). The CDR3 is 17 amino acids. Germline V gene lookup returns CDR1 SSHAT and CDR2 FNYEAQ (reference sequence). The CDR3 bases are TGTGCTAGCAGCTTAGAAGGCTCGGCAGGGTTAACAGGGGAGCTGTTTTTT. This translates into CASSLEGSAGLTGELFF.

The V gene is TRBV19, the J gene TRBJ2-1; weak D call: TRBD2 (5 bases). Germline V gene data show CDR1 as LNHDA and CDR2 as SQIVND (reference sequence). The V end lost 2 bases, the J end lost 6 bases, and 14 bases lay between the germline ends. The CDR3 totals 15 residues. CDR3 bases: TGTGCCAGTAGTATATCTAGCTCTTACTCCAATGAGCAGTTCTTC. The encoded protein is CASSISSSYSNEQFF.

The rearrangement uses TRBV5-6 and TRBJ2-7; no clear D gene. This CDR3 comprises 16 residues. V lost 2 bases to trimming and J lost 0 bases, with 15 bases between them. The germline gives CDR1 SGHDT, CDR2 YYEEEE. The CDR3 reads CASSFRVLRSSYEQYF. For the CDR3, the DNA is TGTGCCAGCAGCTTTCGTGTCCTCAGGAGCTCCTACGAGCAGTACTTC. The complete variable domain, with remaining parts taken from reference TRBV5-6 and TRBJ2-7, reads DAGVTQSPTHLIKTRGQQVTLRCSPKSGHDTVSWYQQALGQGPQFIFQYYEEEERQRGNFPDRFSGHQFPNYSSELNVNALLLGDSALYLCASSFRVLRSSYEQYFGPGTRLTVT.

The chain recombines TRBV10-1 with TRBJ2-4; D unresolved. CDR1 is WNHNN, CDR2 SYGVQD, per germline (reference sequence). V was trimmed by 4 bases and J by 4 bases, leaving 14 bases between them. This CDR3 has 15 amino acids. The CDR3 region is CASSGRPWRKNIQYF. DNA of the CDR3: TGCGCCAGCAGTGGGCGGCCCTGGAGAAAAAACATTCAGTACTTC.

Ten or more counts support this clonotype. The rearrangement uses TRBV12-3 or TRBV12-4 and TRBJ1-3, with D possibly TRBD1 on 5 matching bases. V gave up 1 base and J gave up 7 bases, with 14 bases separating them. The CDR3 has 15 residues. The CDR3 region has the DNA TGTGCCAGCAGTTTAGGCGAGGGGCTTTGGAACACCATATATTTT. Translating it yields CASSLGEGLWNTIYF.

This clonotype was observed a few times. V usage is TRBV28 and J usage is TRBJ2-1, with TRBD1 as a possible D gene (6 bases). The CDR3 has 15 amino acids. V gave up 2 bases and J gave up 8 bases, with 16 bases separating them. CDR1 is MDHEN, CDR2 SYDVKM, per germline. CDR3 coding DNA: TGTGCCAGCAGTTTAATTGAGGGACACGGGTATGAGCAGTTCTTC. This encodes CASSLIEGHGYEQFF.

J is TRBJ2-1 and V is TRBV12-3 or TRBV12-4; D unclear. V lost 7 bases and J 4 bases, leaving 11 bases between the germline ends. This CDR3 has 13 residues. The CDR3 coding sequence is TGTGCCAGCACCACCCGGAGTTACAATGAGCAGTTCTTC. This sequence encodes CASTTRSYNEQFF.

This clonotype was observed many times. The chain has TRBV12-3 or TRBV12-4 and TRBJ1-3, with D uncertain. The V end lost 6 bases, the J end lost 6 bases, and 6 bases lay between the germline ends. The CDR3 is made up of 11 amino acids. Here the CDR3 DNA reads TGTGCCAGCAGCCCCCAAAACACCATATATTTT. It specifies CASSPQNTIYF.

V usage is TRBV27 and J usage is TRBJ2-7; D is uncertain. V lost 6 bases and J 0 bases, leaving 15 bases between the germline ends. Per the germline V gene, CDR1 is MNHEY and CDR2 is SMNVEV (reference sequence). This CDR3 contains 15 residues. DNA of the CDR3: TGTGCCAGCAGAACTACAACACCCCTCTCCTACGAGCAGTACTTC. The encoded protein is CASRTTTPLSYEQYF.

This clonotype was counted between two and nine times. The chain joins TRBV6-2 or TRBV6-3 to TRBJ2-7; D may be TRBD1 (6 bases). V was clipped by 6 bases and J by 1 base, with 13 bases between them. Looked up from germline, CDR1 is MNHEY and CDR2 is SVGEGT. The CDR3 is 14 residues long. The CDR3 is CASSRLGGSYEQYF. In DNA form, the CDR3 reads TGTGCCAGCAGCAGGTTAGGGGGATCCTACGAGCAGTACTTC.

This clonotype has just a few counts. The V call is TRBV12-3 or TRBV12-4, the J call TRBJ2-2; D unclear. This CDR3 spans 15 amino acids. Trimming shortened V by 3 bases and J by 4 bases, and 12 bases separated the two germline ends. Here the CDR3 reads CASSFAGASTGELFF. The CDR3, as DNA: TGTGCCAGCAGTTTCGCCGGAGCGAGCACCGGGGAGCTGTTTTTT.

This sequence joins TRBV10-3 and TRBJ1-1; D is unclear. Between the trimmed V and J ends, which lost 4 bases and 0 bases, there was a span of 9 bases. Looked up from germline, CDR1 is ENHRY and CDR2 is SYGVKD. The CDR3 contains 14 residues. This CDR3 is CAISVKRLNTEAFF. CDR3 in DNA: TGTGCCATCAGTGTTAAGAGACTGAACACTGAAGCTTTCTTT.

The J gene is TRBJ2-7, the V gene TRBV6-1, with 7 bases that match TRBD1. The germline CDR1 and CDR2 sequences are MNHNS and SASEGT. The junction had 12 bases not matched to a gene; V was cut back by 4 bases and J by 3 bases. This CDR3 region has 16 residues. The CDR3 sequence is CASSARFGQDYYEQYF. CDR3 nucleotides: TGTGCCAGCAGTGCTCGGTTCGGACAGGATTACTACGAGCAGTACTTC.

The rearrangement joins TRBV6-2 or TRBV6-3 to TRBJ2-1; D might be TRBD2 (6 bases). This CDR3 is built from 14 residues. V lost 6 bases to trimming and J lost 2 bases, with 11 bases between them. Germline CDR1 and CDR2: MNHEY and SVGEGT. CDR3 amino acids: CASSSGPPYNEQFF. The CDR3 nucleotides are TGTGCCAGCAGCAGCGGGCCTCCCTACAATGAGCAGTTCTTC.

Ten or more counts support this clonotype. The V gene is TRBV27, the J gene TRBJ2-1; TRBD1 might be the D (5 bases). V lost 8 bases and J lost 6, with 17 bases in between. Germline V gene sequence: CDR1 MNHEY, CDR2 SMNVEV (reference sequence). CDR3 size: 14 residues. CDR3 region: CASGRQQPRNEQFF. The CDR3, as DNA: TGTGCCAGCGGCCGACAGCAGCCCCGCAATGAGCAGTTCTTC.

The chain combines TRBV28 with TRBJ1-2, with D possibly TRBD1 on 5 matching bases. The CDR3 spans 15 residues. Trimming pared 5 bases from V and 1 base from J, leaving 14 bases between. CDR1 is MDHEN, CDR2 SYDVKM, per germline. CDR3 in DNA: TGTGCCAGCAGTCTCAATGGGGGGATTAACTATGGCTACACCTTC. Its translation is CASSLNGGINYGYTF.